This TCR beta chain comes out of a study of vaccination effects on CD4 cells after COVID-19 (dated by TCRdb to 2021 to 2024). In the study overall: The ViraFEST assay stimulated PBMC with viral peptide pools and then used TCR sequencing to identify antigen-specific CD4+ T cell clonotypes by expansion. Post-vaccine samples across the study were collected a median of 72 days after the second dose, with a range of 14 to 241. Some 2 million PBMC per well were cultured with approximately 10 ug/ml peptides in IMDM containing around 5.3% human AB serum, approximately 10 IU/ml IL-2 and gentamicin. SARS-CoV-2 spike-specific CD4+ TCR repertoires from before and after mRNA vaccination were compared in COVID-19 convalescent patients and in infection-naive vaccine recipients. Altogether, 10 COVID-19 convalescent patients and a few SARS-CoV-2-naive healthy vaccine recipients made up the full study. Cultures from other donors in the study were sequenced with the Oncomine TCR Beta short-read assay on an Illumina iSeq 100.

After approximately eleven days of culture, CD4+ T cells were isolated with the EasySep CD4+ T cell isolation kit. Two doses of either the BNT162b2 or the mRNA-1273 mRNA SARS-CoV-2 vaccine were administered to participants. The absence of prior SARS-CoV-2 infection in healthy vaccine recipients was confirmed by negative nucleocapsid antibodies before and after vaccination. Half of the culture medium was replaced with fresh IL-2-containing medium on days 3 and 7. Unless noted otherwise, every peptide stimulation condition was cultured in triplicate wells. PBMC were separated from whole blood using Ficoll-Paque Plus gradient centrifugation and were then either cryopreserved at -140C or used fresh. Genomic DNA was extracted from cultured CD4+ T cells with the QIAamp micro DNA kit. General study outcomes and caveats: Only a small number of convalescent patients were included, and no early post-infection timepoints were available, which limited the study. Marked clonal contraction was observed in both infection-induced and vaccine-induced clones at late post-vaccination timepoints, consistent with waning T cell responses. In healthy vaccine recipients, vaccine-induced clones were almost all SARS-CoV-2 mono-reactive, with only 1 of 255 cross-reactive with common cold coronaviruses.

About this clone itself: Its binding antigen is unknown. The input lacks base qualities; no much larger clone sits a single base away.

Measured from the cysteine to the phenylalanine, the CDR3 is 12 residues long. The read is trimmed to its CDR3 DNA, 36 bases read in frame from base 1. V gives up 6 bases and J gives up 6 bases, and the segment between their germline ends measures 11 bases. The library was obtained by the immunoSEQ multiplex PCR assay. DNA from the CD4+ T cells that had been cultured and isolated underwent TCR beta CDR3 sequencing. Per the authors' processing: Non-productive TCR sequences were discarded, and reads were trimmed to the CDR3 region, with only CDR3s of 7 or more amino acids retained. Antigen-specific clonotypes were identified with the MANAFEST web app by comparing expansion in peptide wells against reference cultures. To be called positive, a clone needed expansion at FDR<0.05 compared with the reference and with all other wells, an odds ratio greater than 5, and a frequency greater than 0.1% in two replicate wells. A clonotype was called cross-reactive if it was significantly expanded both in SARS-CoV-2 spike wells and in at least one common cold coronavirus spike condition. CDR3 similarity was assessed by Levenshtein distance using the stringdist R package, and unrooted trees were constructed with ape in R 3.6.1. TCRdb obtained this table from immuneACCESS and retained in-frame rearrangements with V and J assigned. These tables miss some clones; where compared with another copy, unresolved V genes account for less than half of the shortfall, and the remainder is unexplained. V, J and clone size were drawn from that table, and D and trimming were deduced from the DNA. The sample includes tens of thousands of clones, with around 69% observed a single time. 2.2% of the sample goes to the ten largest clones.

The TCR was taken from a human donor who received a COVID-19 vaccine. The sample was CD4+ T cells from PBMCs cultured without peptide, taken after COVID-19 vaccination. The chain links TRBV12-3 or TRBV12-4 with TRBJ1-2; 6 matching bases give a weak D call of TRBD1. The CDR3 reads CASSPTGDGYTF. The nucleotides read TGTGCCAGCAGCCCGACAGGAGATGGCTACACCTTC.